The 4 T cell receptor beta chains given below trace back to one sample, sequenced in a study of Graves' ophthalmopathy and Graves' hyperthyroidism. RNA transcripts yielded amplified TCR beta CDR3 regions. First-round RT-PCR with HTBI primers preceded a second-round multiplex PCR. TCRdb ran MiXCR on the multiplex PCR reads and lists one entry per CDR3 protein. The sample records about 1.1 million distinct CDR3 sequences, less than 45% being singletons. The sequencing sample was made of peripheral blood or thyroid tissue (not recorded which). The source is an adult man with Graves' hyperthyroidism.

This clonotype was recorded once. In DNA form, the CDR3 reads TGCAGTGCTAAGGTCGGGGGGTCCTACGAGCAGTACTTC. Its translation is CSAKVGGSYEQYF. V usage is TRBV20-1 and J usage is TRBJ2-7, with 7 bases fitting TRBD2. The junction had 4 bases not matched to a gene; V was cut back by 4 bases and J by 1 base. The germline CDR1 and CDR2 sequences are DFQATT and SNEGSKA (reference sequence). CDR3 length equals 13 residues.

This clonotype has ten or more counts. The chain employs TRBV9 and TRBJ2-7; TRBD1 matches 7 bases. Trimming cost V 1 base and J 5 bases; bases outside gene matches: 9. The CDR3 length is 15 residues. The V gene's germline CDR1 is SGDLS and CDR2 YYNGEE. This CDR3 is CASSVTGQPRDEQYF. The CDR3 coding sequence is TGTGCCAGCAGCGTAACGGGACAGCCGAGGGACGAGCAGTACTTC.

This clonotype showed up just a few times. This chain connects TRBV12-3 or TRBV12-4 to TRBJ2-7; 9 bases are a match to TRBD1. The length of the CDR3 is 15 residues. V shed 6 bases and J 7 bases; nucleotides not matched to a gene: 13. DNA for the CDR3: TGTGCCAGCAGCCAGGGACAGGGAACTTCTCGAGAGCAGTACTTC. Its translation: CASSQGQGTSREQYF.

This clonotype appeared once. J is TRBJ2-5 and V is TRBV12-3 or TRBV12-4; 8 positions match TRBD2. This CDR3 comprises 15 residues. J lost 1 base, V lost 5 bases, and 6 bases had no gene match. The CDR3: CASSGASGFQETQYF. The CDR3 region has the DNA TGTGCCAGCAGTGGGGCTAGCGGGTTCCAAGAGACCCAGTACTTC.